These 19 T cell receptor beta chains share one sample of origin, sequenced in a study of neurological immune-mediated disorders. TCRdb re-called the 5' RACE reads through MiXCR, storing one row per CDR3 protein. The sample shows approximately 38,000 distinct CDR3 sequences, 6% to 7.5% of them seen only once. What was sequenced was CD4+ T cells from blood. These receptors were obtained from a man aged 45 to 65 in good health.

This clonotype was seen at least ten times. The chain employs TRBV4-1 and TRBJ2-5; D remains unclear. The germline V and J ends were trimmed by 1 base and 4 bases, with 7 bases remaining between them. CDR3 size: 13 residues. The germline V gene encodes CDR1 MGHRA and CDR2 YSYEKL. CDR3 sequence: CASSQVLGETQYF. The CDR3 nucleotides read TGCGCCAGCAGCCAAGTTCTGGGAGAGACCCAGTACTTC.

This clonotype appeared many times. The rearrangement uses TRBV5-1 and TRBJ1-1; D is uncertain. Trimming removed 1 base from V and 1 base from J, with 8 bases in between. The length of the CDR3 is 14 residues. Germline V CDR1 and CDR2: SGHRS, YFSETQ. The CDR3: CASSLRTANTEAFF. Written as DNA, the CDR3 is TGCGCCAGCAGCTTGAGGACGGCGAACACTGAAGCTTTCTTT.

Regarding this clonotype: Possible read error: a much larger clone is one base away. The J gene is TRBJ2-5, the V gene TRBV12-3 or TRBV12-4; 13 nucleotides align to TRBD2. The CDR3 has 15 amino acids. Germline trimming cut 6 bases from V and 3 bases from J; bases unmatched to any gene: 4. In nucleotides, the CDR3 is TGTGCCAGCAGACTAGCGGGAGGGATCAAAGAGACCCAGTACTTC. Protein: CASRLAGGIKETQYF.

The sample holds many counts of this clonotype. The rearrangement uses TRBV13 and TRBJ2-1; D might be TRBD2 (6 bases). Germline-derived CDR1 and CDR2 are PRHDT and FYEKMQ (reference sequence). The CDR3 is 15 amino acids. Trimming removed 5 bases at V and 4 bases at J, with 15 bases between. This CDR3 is CASSPDGSAYNEQFF. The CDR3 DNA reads TGTGCCAGCAGCCCCGACGGGAGTGCTTACAATGAGCAGTTCTTC.

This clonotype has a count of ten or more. CDR3 loop: CASSFGGRSNEKLFF. The DNA of the CDR3 is TGTGCCAGCAGTTTTGGGGGGCGGAGTAATGAAAAACTGTTTTTT. The chain uses TRBV12-3 or TRBV12-4 and TRBJ1-4, with D tentatively TRBD1 (6 bases). Trimming cost V 3 bases and J 4 bases, with 12 bases left between them. The CDR3 has 15 residues.

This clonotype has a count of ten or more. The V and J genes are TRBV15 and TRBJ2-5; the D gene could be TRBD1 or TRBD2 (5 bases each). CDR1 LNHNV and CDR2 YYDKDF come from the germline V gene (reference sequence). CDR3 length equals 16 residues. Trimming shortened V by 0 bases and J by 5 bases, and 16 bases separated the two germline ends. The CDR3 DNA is TGTGCCACCAGCAGAGACACCGGGGCACCGGGGGAGACCCAGTACTTC. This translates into CATSRDTGAPGETQYF. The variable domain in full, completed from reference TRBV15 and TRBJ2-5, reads DAMVIQNPRYQVTQFGKPVTLSCSQTLNHNVMYWYQQKSSQAPKLLFHYYDKDFNNEADTPDNFQSRRPNTSFCFLDIRSPGLGDTAMYLCATSRDTGAPGETQYFGPGTRLLVL.

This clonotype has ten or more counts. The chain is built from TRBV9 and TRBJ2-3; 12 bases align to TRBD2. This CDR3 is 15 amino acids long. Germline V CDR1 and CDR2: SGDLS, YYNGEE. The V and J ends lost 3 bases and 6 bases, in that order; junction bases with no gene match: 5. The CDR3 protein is CASSATGTSGDTQYF. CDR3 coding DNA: TGTGCCAGCAGCGCGACCGGGACTAGCGGGGATACGCAGTATTTT.

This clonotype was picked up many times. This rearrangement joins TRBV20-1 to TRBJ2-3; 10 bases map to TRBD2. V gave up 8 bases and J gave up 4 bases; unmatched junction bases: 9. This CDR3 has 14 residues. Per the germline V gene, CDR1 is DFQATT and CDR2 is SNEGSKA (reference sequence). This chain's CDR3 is CSTLAGNFPDTQYF. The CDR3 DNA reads TGCAGTACACTAGCGGGAAATTTCCCAGATACGCAGTATTTT.

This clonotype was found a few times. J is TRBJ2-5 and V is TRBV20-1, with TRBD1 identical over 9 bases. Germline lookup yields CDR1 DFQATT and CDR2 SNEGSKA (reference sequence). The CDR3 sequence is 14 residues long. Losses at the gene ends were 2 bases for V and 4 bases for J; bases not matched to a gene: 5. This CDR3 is CSARTGTGLETQYF. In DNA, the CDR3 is TGCAGTGCTAGAACTGGGACAGGGTTAGAGACCCAGTACTTC.

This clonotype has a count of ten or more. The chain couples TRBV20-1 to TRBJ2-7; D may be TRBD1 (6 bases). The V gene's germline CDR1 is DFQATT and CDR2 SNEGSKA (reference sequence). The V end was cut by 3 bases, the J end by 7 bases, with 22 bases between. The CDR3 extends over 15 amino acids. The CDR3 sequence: CSASEGRQGIGEQYF. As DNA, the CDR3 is TGCAGTGCTAGTGAGGGACGGCAGGGGATAGGGGAGCAGTACTTC.

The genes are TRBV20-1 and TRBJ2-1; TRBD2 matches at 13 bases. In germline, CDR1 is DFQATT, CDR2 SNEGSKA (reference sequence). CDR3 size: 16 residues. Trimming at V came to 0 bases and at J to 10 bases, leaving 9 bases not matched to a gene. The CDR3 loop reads CSARDILTSGRGEQFF. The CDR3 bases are TGCAGTGCTAGAGATATTTTAACTAGCGGGAGGGGGGAGCAGTTCTTC.

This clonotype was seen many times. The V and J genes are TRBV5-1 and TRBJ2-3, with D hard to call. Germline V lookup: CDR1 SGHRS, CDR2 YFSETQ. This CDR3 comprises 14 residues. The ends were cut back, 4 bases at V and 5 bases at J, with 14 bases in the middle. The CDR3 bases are TGCGCCAGCAGCCCACGCGAGGTGGTAGATACGCAGTATTTT. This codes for CASSPREVVDTQYF.

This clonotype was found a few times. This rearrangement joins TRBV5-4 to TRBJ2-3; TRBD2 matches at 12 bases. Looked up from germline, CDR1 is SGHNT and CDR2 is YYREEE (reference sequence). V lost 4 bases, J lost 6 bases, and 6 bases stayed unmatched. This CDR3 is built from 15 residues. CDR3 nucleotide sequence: TGTGCCAGCAGCCAAGGACTAGCGGGAACGGATACGCAGTATTTT. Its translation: CASSQGLAGTDTQYF.

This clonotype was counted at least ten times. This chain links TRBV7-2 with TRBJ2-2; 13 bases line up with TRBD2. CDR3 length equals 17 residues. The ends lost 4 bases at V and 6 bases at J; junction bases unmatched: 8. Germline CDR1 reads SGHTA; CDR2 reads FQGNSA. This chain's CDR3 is CASSSGLAGSGAGELFF. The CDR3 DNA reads TGTGCCAGCAGCTCGGGACTAGCGGGGTCGGGCGCCGGGGAGCTGTTTTTT.

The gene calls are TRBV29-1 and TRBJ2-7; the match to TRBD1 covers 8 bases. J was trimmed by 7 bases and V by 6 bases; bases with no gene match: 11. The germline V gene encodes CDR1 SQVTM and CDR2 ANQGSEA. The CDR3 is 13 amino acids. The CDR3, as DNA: TGCAGCGTCTCAGGACAGGGAAGTGTTGAGCAGTACTTC. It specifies CSVSGQGSVEQYF.

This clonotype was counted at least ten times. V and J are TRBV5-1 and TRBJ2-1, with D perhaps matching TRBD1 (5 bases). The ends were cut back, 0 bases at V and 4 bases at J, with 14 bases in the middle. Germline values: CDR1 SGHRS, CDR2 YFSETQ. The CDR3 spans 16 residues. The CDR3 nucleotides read TGCGCCAGCAGCTTGGCCCTCGGACACCGGTACAATGAGCAGTTCTTC. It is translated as CASSLALGHRYNEQFF.

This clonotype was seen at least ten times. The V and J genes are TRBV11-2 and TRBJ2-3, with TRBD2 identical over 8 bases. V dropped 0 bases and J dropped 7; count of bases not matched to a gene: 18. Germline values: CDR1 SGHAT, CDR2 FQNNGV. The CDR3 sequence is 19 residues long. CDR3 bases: TGTGCCAGCAGCTTAGAGAGGGAGCGGACTAGCTGGGCGACGAATACGCAGTATTTT. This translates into CASSLERERTSWATNTQYF.

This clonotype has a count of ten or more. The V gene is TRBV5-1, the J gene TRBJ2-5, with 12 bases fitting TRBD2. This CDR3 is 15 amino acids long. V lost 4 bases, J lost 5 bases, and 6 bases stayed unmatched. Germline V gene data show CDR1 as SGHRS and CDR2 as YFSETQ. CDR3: CASSPPLAGGETQYF. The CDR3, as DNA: TGCGCCAGCAGCCCCCCCCTAGCGGGAGGGGAGACCCAGTACTTC. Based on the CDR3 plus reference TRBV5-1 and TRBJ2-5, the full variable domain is KAGVTQTPRYLIKTRGQQVTLSCSPISGHRSVSWYQQTPGQGLQFLFEYFSETQRNKGNFPGRFSGRQFSNSRSEMNVSTLELGDSALYLCASSPPLAGGETQYFGPGTRLLVL.

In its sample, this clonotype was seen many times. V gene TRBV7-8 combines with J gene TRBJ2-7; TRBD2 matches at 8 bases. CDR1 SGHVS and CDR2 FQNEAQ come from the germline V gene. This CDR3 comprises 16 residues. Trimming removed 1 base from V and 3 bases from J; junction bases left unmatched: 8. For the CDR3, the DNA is TGTGCCAGCAGCTTAGTGGGCGGACTAGCAGACTACGAGCAGTACTTC. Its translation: CASSLVGGLADYEQYF.